This TCR beta chain was identified in a study of blood T cell repertoires in COVID-19. The CDR3 runs 17 residues. Trimming took 3 bases from V and 9 from J, leaving 21 bases between them. The germline V gene encodes CDR1 MGHDK and CDR2 SYGVNS. Authors' data handling: Reference gene primer amplification in the assay estimated nucleated cell counts. Data came from immunoSEQ multiplex PCR; TCRdb stores just in-frame clones and leaves some out. Clone size and V and J calls were adopted from that table, with D and trimming inferred from the DNA. The data contain 250,000 to 350,000 clones, around 88% of them singletons. This clone was recorded once.

This receptor was obtained from a woman in her sixties or seventies with COVID-19, enrolled during active disease. Material for sequencing was peripheral blood. J is TRBJ1-6 and V is TRBV25-1; weak D call: TRBD1 (6 bases). This chain's CDR3 is CASSDPKQGTQTSPLHF. The CDR3 coding sequence is TGTGCCAGCAGTGACCCCAAACAGGGAACTCAGACTTCACCCCTCCACTTT. Looking up the rest from reference TRBV25-1 and TRBJ1-6 gives the full variable domain: EADIYQTPRYLVIGTGKKITLECSQTMGHDKMYWYQQDPGMELHLIHYSYGVNSTEKGDLSSESTVSRIRTEHFPLTLESARPSHTSQYLCASSDPKQGTQTSPLHFGNGTRLTVT.